A single sample gave rise to the 25 T cell receptor beta chains below, sequenced in a study of T cell responses to AZD1222 COVID-19 vaccine. Repertoires were generated with immunoSEQ multiplex PCR, while TCRdb's copy carries only in-frame clones and drops some. The sample includes 140,000 to 150,000 clones, approximately 90% of them seen just once. The sequences come from peripheral blood, collected on day 0 of AZD1222 vaccination. These receptors came from an adult in good health.

The J gene is TRBJ1-3, the V gene TRBV29-1, with D uncertain. The germline V and J ends were trimmed by 4 bases and 2 bases, with 9 bases remaining between them. CDR3 length: 13 amino acids. The germline V gene has CDR1 SQVTM and CDR2 ANQGSEA. The chain's CDR3 is CSVGSTAGNTIYF. DNA for the CDR3: TGCAGCGTTGGGTCCACGGCTGGAAACACCATATATTTT.

The chain combines TRBV6-5 with TRBJ1-2; 7 nucleotides agree with TRBD1. The CDR3 loop spans 13 amino acids. With V trimmed by 4 bases and J by 8 bases, 7 bases remained unmatched. Germline loops: CDR1 MNHEY, CDR2 SVGAGI. As DNA, the CDR3 is TGTGCCAGCAGTTTCGACAGGGTCAGGGGCTACACCTTC. It translates to CASSFDRVRGYTF.

The chain links TRBV28 to TRBJ1-2; the match to TRBD1 covers 7 bases. Germline V CDR1 and CDR2: MDHEN, SYDVKM. The junction had 8 bases not matched to a gene; V was cut back by 6 bases and J by 7 bases. The CDR3 is 13 residues long. CDR3 DNA: TGTGCCAGCAGCCTAGACAGGGTTCGTGGCTACACCTTC. Its protein is CASSLDRVRGYTF.

The rearrangement joins TRBV24-1 to TRBJ1-2; no definite D call. Germline V gene lookup returns CDR1 KGHDR and CDR2 SFDVKD. The CDR3 runs 12 residues. V was shortened by 4 bases and J by 4 bases, with 6 bases between the two germline ends. The CDR3 DNA reads TGTGCCACCAGTGAAGGATCCTATGGCTACACCTTC. Protein: CATSEGSYGYTF.

This sequence joins TRBV10-3 and TRBJ1-1; 8 bases map to TRBD1. CDR1 is ENHRY and CDR2 is SYGVKD in the germline V gene. This CDR3 has 16 amino acids. V was clipped by 6 bases and J by 1 base; unmatched bases: 10. CDR3 sequence reads: CAISLGQEVKNTEAFF. CDR3 bases: TGTGCCATCAGCCTGGGACAGGAGGTTAAGAACACTGAAGCTTTCTTT.

The chain carries TRBV6-5 and TRBJ1-5, with D possibly matching TRBD1 (5 bases). Germline CDR1 reads MNHEY; CDR2 reads SVGAGI. CDR3 size: 15 residues. Trimming cost V 0 bases and J 5 bases, with 11 bases left between them. The CDR3 spells CASSYSNRGHQPQHF. Here the CDR3 DNA reads TGTGCCAGCAGTTACTCGAATCGGGGCCATCAGCCCCAGCATTTT.

The chain joins TRBV19 to TRBJ1-2; no clear D gene. The V and J ends lost 3 bases and 6 bases respectively, with 17 bases between them. Germline lookup yields CDR1 LNHDA and CDR2 SQIVND (reference sequence). The CDR3 covers 15 residues. CDR3 in amino acids: CASSIPHGTLNGYTF. The CDR3 DNA is TGTGCCAGTAGTATCCCCCACGGAACCCTCAATGGCTACACCTTC. Together with reference TRBV19 and TRBJ1-2, the CDR3 gives the full variable domain: DGGITQSPKYLFRKEGQNVTLSCEQNLNHDAMYWYRQDPGQGLRLIYYSQIVNDFQKGDIAEGYSVSREKKESFPLTVTSAQKNPTAFYLCASSIPHGTLNGYTFGSGTRLTVV.

The chain employs TRBV28 and TRBJ1-5; D is ambiguous. V gave up 7 bases and J gave up 0 bases, with 16 bases separating them. The germline CDR1 and CDR2 sequences are MDHEN and SYDVKM. CDR3 size: 16 residues. Here the CDR3 reads CASTYLRGVSNQPQHF. CDR3 bases: TGTGCCAGCACTTATCTTCGGGGTGTTAGCAATCAGCCCCAGCATTTT.

The rearrangement joins TRBV13 to TRBJ2-7; D gene ambiguous. Trimming pared 5 bases from V and 6 bases from J, leaving 14 bases between. The CDR3 runs 13 residues. Looked up from germline, CDR1 is PRHDT and CDR2 is FYEKMQ (reference sequence). The CDR3: CASSPRSSSEQYF. CDR3 nucleotide sequence: TGTGCCAGCAGCCCTCGGTCCTCAAGCGAGCAGTACTTC. Filled out from reference TRBV13 and TRBJ2-7, the complete variable domain reads AAGVIQSPRHLIKEKRETATLKCYPIPRHDTVYWYQQGPGQDPQFLISFYEKMQSDKGSIPDRFSAQQFSDYHSELNMSSLELGDSALYFCASSPRSSSEQYFGPGTRLTVT.

This chain uses TRBV3-1 (or the pseudogene TRBV3-2) with TRBJ1-6; the match to TRBD1 covers 8 bases. Germline loops: CDR1 LGHDT, CDR2 YNNKEL (reference sequence). CDR3 length equals 16 residues. V gave up 0 bases and J gave up 8 bases; unmatched junction bases: 6. The CDR3 is CASSQDTTGAHSPLHF. CDR3 nucleotide sequence: TGTGCCAGCAGCCAAGATACGACAGGGGCGCATTCACCCCTCCACTTT.

The J gene is TRBJ1-2, the V gene TRBV7-8; TRBD1 matches at 7 bases. The CDR3 is 14 residues long. Germline assignment: CDR1 SGHVS and CDR2 FQNEAQ. The V and J ends lost 3 bases and 4 bases, in that order; junction bases with no gene match: 5. The CDR3, as DNA: TGTGCCAGCAGCTTGGACAGGCGGAGCTATGGCTACACCTTC. Its translation: CASSLDRRSYGYTF.

DNA of the CDR3: TGTGCCAGCAGCCTGGGACTAGCGGGGGCAGGGGAGCAGTTCTTC. Translating it yields CASSLGLAGAGEQFF. The chain is built from TRBV5-8 and TRBJ2-1; 14 nucleotides align to TRBD2. Germline CDR1 is SGHTS and CDR2 is YDEGEE. The CDR3 totals 15 residues. Germline trimming cut 4 bases from V and 10 bases from J; bases unmatched to any gene: 7.

This clone came up a few times. The chain recombines TRBV6-5 with TRBJ1-5, with a weak D call TRBD1 (5 bases). CDR1 and CDR2 from the germline V gene are MNHEY and SVGAGI. Trimming took 4 bases from V and 1 from J, leaving 14 bases between them. The CDR3 contains 16 residues. The CDR3 is CASSSHGTLSNQPQHF. DNA for the CDR3: TGTGCCAGCAGTTCCCATGGGACTTTAAGCAATCAGCCCCAGCATTTT.

The gene calls are TRBV6-5 and TRBJ1-6, with TRBD1 identical over 9 bases. There are 16 residues in the CDR3. V lost 4 bases to trimming and J lost 6 bases; unmatched junction nucleotides: 7. The germline CDR1 and CDR2 sequences are MNHEY and SVGAGI. In DNA, the CDR3 is TGTGCCAGCAGTTTTCGTCCGGGACAGGGTAATTCACCCCTCCACTTT. This gives the protein CASSFRPGQGNSPLHF.

The gene calls are TRBV19 and TRBJ1-2; possible D gene TRBD1, 5 bases. CDR1 and CDR2 from the germline V gene are LNHDA and SQIVND (reference sequence). Trimming cost V 2 bases and J 4 bases, with 11 bases left between them. This CDR3 spans 14 amino acids. The CDR3 reads CASSISAGTYGYTF. CDR3 DNA: TGTGCCAGTAGTATATCTGCAGGGACCTATGGCTACACCTTC. The full variable domain, with the rest looked up from reference TRBV19 and TRBJ1-2, is DGGITQSPKYLFRKEGQNVTLSCEQNLNHDAMYWYRQDPGQGLRLIYYSQIVNDFQKGDIAEGYSVSREKKESFPLTVTSAQKNPTAFYLCASSISAGTYGYTFGSGTRLTVV.

This clone was picked up a small number of times. V and J are TRBV7-9 and TRBJ1-2; 10 positions agree with TRBD1. Germline V gene sequence: CDR1 SEHNR, CDR2 FQNEAQ (reference sequence). The CDR3 length is 18 residues. V lost 2 bases and J lost 3; bases outside the gene matches: 12. The CDR3 loop reads CASSLRTGGAILDYGYTF. CDR3 bases: TGTGCCAGCAGCTTAAGGACAGGGGGAGCTATTTTGGACTATGGCTACACCTTC.

The chain links TRBV5-6 to TRBJ1-6, with D unresolved. This CDR3 has 15 residues. Trimming left V 7 bases short and J 5 bases short, with 16 bases between. The germline gives CDR1 SGHDT, CDR2 YYEEEE. The CDR3 loop reads CASGSPGKNNSPLHF. The CDR3 DNA reads TGTGCCAGCGGTTCCCCGGGGAAGAATAATTCACCCCTCCACTTT. Variable domain in full (rest from reference TRBV5-6 and TRBJ1-6): DAGVTQSPTHLIKTRGQQVTLRCSPKSGHDTVSWYQQALGQGPQFIFQYYEEEERQRGNFPDRFSGHQFPNYSSELNVNALLLGDSALYLCASGSPGKNNSPLHFGNGTRLTVT.

V gene TRBV4-1 combines with J gene TRBJ1-1; no definite D call. The CDR3 totals 14 residues. V was cut by 0 bases and J by 11 bases, with 16 bases left in between. Germline CDR1 is MGHRA and CDR2 is YSYEKL. In nucleotides, the CDR3 is TGCGCCAGCAGCCAAGAGTTCCCGTCGGTCGAGGCTTTCTTT. Its translation: CASSQEFPSVEAFF.

Only a few counts were recorded for this clone. The chain has TRBV5-1 and TRBJ2-3; D possibly corresponds to TRBD1 (6 bases). Germline V gene sequence: CDR1 SGHRS, CDR2 YFSETQ. The V end lost 7 bases, the J end lost 4 bases, and 19 bases lay between the germline ends. The CDR3 is 15 amino acids. The CDR3 reads CASSRGTEFPDTQYF. For the CDR3, the DNA is TGCGCCAGCTCCAGGGGAACGGAGTTCCCAGATACGCAGTATTTT.

The J gene is TRBJ1-1, the V gene TRBV15; 7 nucleotides match TRBD1. This CDR3 is 11 amino acids long. J lost 11 bases, V lost 4 bases, and 4 bases had no gene match. From germline, CDR1 is LNHNV and CDR2 YYDKDF (reference sequence). The CDR3 here is CATSITGEAFF. As DNA, the CDR3 is TGTGCCACCAGCATTACAGGGGAGGCTTTCTTT.

This clone was counted between two and nine times. DNA for the CDR3: TGTGCCAGTAGTTTACCCGGCCTCACGAGCGACTATGGCTACACCTTC. Its translation is CASSLPGLTSDYGYTF. This chain joins TRBV19 and TRBJ1-2, with D hard to call. The CDR3 is made up of 16 amino acids. Per the germline V gene, CDR1 is LNHDA and CDR2 is SQIVND (reference sequence). V was cut by 5 bases and J by 3 bases, with 19 bases left in between.

The chain couples TRBV7-3 to TRBJ2-1; 13 bases are a match to TRBD2. The trim removed 11 bases at V and 9 bases at J, leaving 7 bases unmatched. The CDR3 contains 13 residues. CDR1 and CDR2 from the germline V gene are SGHTA and FQGTGA. CDR3 in DNA: TGTGCCTCTGCCACTAGCGGGGGGGCTGAGCAGTTCTTC. Its protein product is CASATSGGAEQFF. The whole variable domain, remainder taken from reference TRBV7-3 and TRBJ2-1, is GAGVSQTPSNKVTEKGKYVELRCDPISGHTALYWYRQSLGQGPEFLIYFQGTGAADDSGLPNDRFFAVRPEGSVSTLKIQRTERGDSAVYLCASATSGGAEQFFGPGTRLTVL.

The CDR3, as DNA: TGTGCCAGCAGTCCCAGGGGGCAGAGTGGCTACACCTTC. Translating it yields CASSPRGQSGYTF. The chain uses TRBV12-3 or TRBV12-4 and TRBJ1-2, with 8 bases identical to TRBD1. The J segment lost 7 bases and the V segment lost 5 bases, leaving 6 bases of the junction unmatched. The CDR3 sequence is 13 residues long.

The chain uses TRBV7-3 and TRBJ2-1; 9 nucleotides agree with TRBD2. The CDR3 runs 15 residues. The germline V gene encodes CDR1 SGHTA and CDR2 FQGTGA. Unmatched junction bases numbered 8, after V lost 5 bases and J lost 6 bases. In nucleotides, the CDR3 is TGTGCCAGCAGCCGCGGGGGGGCGGTAGGCAATGAGCAGTTCTTC. It encodes CASSRGGAVGNEQFF.

J is TRBJ1-3 and V is TRBV2, with D uncertain. V lost 1 base, J lost 4 bases, and 8 bases lay in between. This CDR3 comprises 14 residues. Germline assignment: CDR1 SNHLY and CDR2 FYNNEI. CDR3 coding DNA: TGTGCCAGCAGTGAAGTGGGATCCGGAAACACCATATATTTT. Translated, it gives CASSEVGSGNTIYF. Complete variable domain (other parts from reference TRBV2 and TRBJ1-3): EPEVTQTPSHQVTQMGQEVILRCVPISNHLYFYWYRQILGQKVEFLVSFYNNEISEKSEIFDDQFSVERPDGSNFTLKIRSTKLEDSAMYFCASSEVGSGNTIYFGEGSWLTVV.